These T cell receptor beta chains were read from a single sample in a study of blood T cell repertoires in COVID-19. Repertoires were generated with immunoSEQ multiplex PCR, while TCRdb's copy carries only in-frame clones and drops some. The table records about 160,000 clones, 80% to 90% of them present only once. The sequenced sample was peripheral blood. Receptor source: a woman in her seventies with acute or convalescent COVID-19. The CDR3 runs from the conserved cysteine through the conserved F or W. D genes are given only for firm matches. The listing skips clone size in some rows; elsewhere it reads once, few, many or a size class.

size,V,J,D,CDR3,DNA
-,TRBV5-1,TRBJ1-4,-,CASSLAHRVDEKLFF,TGCGCCAGCAGCTTGGCCCACAGGGTGGATGAAAAACTGTTTTTT
-,TRBV4-3,TRBJ1-1,TRBD1,CASSQSPRGANTEAFF,TGCGCCAGCAGCCAAAGTCCCAGGGGGGCGAACACTGAAGCTTTCTTT
-,TRBV7-9,TRBJ2-7,-,CASSLAPGGQEDQYF,TGTGCCAGCAGCTTAGCCCCGGGGGGACAAGAGGATCAGTACTTC
-,TRBV6-2/TRBV6-3,TRBJ1-1,TRBD1,CASSSGQVMNTEAFF,TGTGCCAGCAGTTCGGGACAGGTCATGAACACTGAAGCTTTCTTT
-,TRBV6-6,TRBJ1-1,-,CASRYEGVTEAFF,TGTGCCAGCAGATACGAGGGCGTCACTGAAGCTTTCTTT
-,TRBV4-3,TRBJ2-5,TRBD2,CASSQDYPGLTGETQYF,TGCGCCAGCAGCCAAGATTATCCGGGACTAACGGGAGAGACCCAGTACTTC
-,TRBV6-6,TRBJ1-5,TRBD1,CASTGTGGGQPQHF,TGTGCCAGCACCGGGACAGGGGGCGGACAGCCCCAGCATTTT
-,TRBV19,TRBJ2-2,-,CASSIQGLANTGELFF,TGTGCCAGTAGTATTCAGGGGTTGGCAAACACCGGGGAGCTGTTTTTT
-,TRBV16,TRBJ1-1,TRBD1,CASSQSQGVSTEAFF,TGTGCCAGCAGCCAATCGCAGGGGGTGAGCACTGAAGCTTTCTTT
-,TRBV15,TRBJ1-2,-,CATSRDFRRNYGYTF,TGTGCCACCAGCAGAGATTTTCGGAGAAACTATGGCTACACCTTC
-,TRBV27,TRBJ2-5,TRBD2,CASSLTSGAEGTQYF,TGTGCCAGCAGTTTAACTAGCGGGGCCGAGGGGACCCAGTACTTC
-,TRBV5-6,TRBJ1-6,-,CASSLRFSGNSPLHF,TGTGCCAGCAGCTTGCGATTCAGCGGAAATTCACCCCTCCACTTT
-,TRBV7-2,TRBJ2-2,-,CASSLGGTRTGELFF,TGTGCCAGCAGCTTAGGGGGGACTCGCACCGGGGAGCTGTTTTTT
-,TRBV5-1,TRBJ1-1,-,CASSLVRGWANTEAFF,TGCGCCAGCAGCTTGGTAAGGGGATGGGCGAACACTGAAGCTTTCTTT
-,TRBV11-2,TRBJ1-6,TRBD1,CASSLFLDRGNNSPLHF,TGTGCCAGCAGCTTATTTCTTGACAGGGGGAATAATTCACCCCTCCACTTT
-,TRBV9,TRBJ1-1,-,CASSTTGNTEAFF,TGTGCCAGCAGCACGACAGGGAACACTGAAGCTTTCTTT
few,TRBV7-9,TRBJ2-6,TRBD1,CASSSQGLAGANVLTF,TGTGCCAGCAGCTCACAGGGGTTAGCTGGGGCCAACGTCCTGACTTTC
once,TRBV7-2,TRBJ2-4,TRBD1,CASSGQAKNIQYF,TGTGCCAGCAGCGGACAGGCGAAAAACATTCAGTACTTC
-,TRBV30,TRBJ1-6,-,CAWRPGSQGSPLHF,TGTGCCTGGAGGCCGGGAAGTCAAGGTTCACCCCTCCACTTT
-,TRBV19,TRBJ1-2,TRBD1,CASSIDRGFGYTF,TGTGCCAGTAGTATCGACAGGGGATTCGGCTACACCTTC
-,TRBV6-2/TRBV6-3,TRBJ1-2,TRBD1,CASSADRVSYTF,TGTGCCAGCAGTGCGGACAGGGTGAGCTACACCTTC
-,TRBV14,TRBJ2-5,-,CASSRVALGQTQYF,TGTGCCAGCAGCCGGGTAGCGCTAGGCCAGACCCAGTACTTC
-,TRBV25-1,TRBJ1-6,-,CASSYTGTYNSPLHF,TGTGCCAGCAGTTATACCGGGACATATAATTCACCCCTCCACTTT
few,TRBV18,TRBJ2-6,TRBD2,CASSPSVASGSSGANVLTF,TGTGCCAGCTCACCAAGTGTCGCTAGCGGAAGCTCTGGGGCCAACGTCCTGACTTTC
-,TRBV7-6,TRBJ1-4,-,CASSSAGTTTNEKLFF,TGTGCCAGCAGCTCCGCCGGGACAACAACTAATGAAAAACTGTTTTTT
-,TRBV7-2,TRBJ2-7,TRBD2,CASSFGAAGTSGYEQYF,TGTGCCAGCAGCTTTGGGGCCGCCGGGACTAGCGGGTACGAGCAGTACTTC
-,TRBV4-1,TRBJ2-3,-,CASSQGLGTDTQYF,TGCGCCAGCAGCCAAGGGCTAGGAACAGATACGCAGTATTTT
once,TRBV18,TRBJ2-1,-,CASSPWFQGKGHEQFF,TGTGCCAGCTCACCTTGGTTTCAGGGTAAAGGGCATGAGCAGTTCTTC
-,TRBV20-1,TRBJ1-1,-,CSASLRWVTGTEAFF,TGCAGTGCTAGTCTACGCTGGGTGACGGGCACTGAAGCTTTCTTT
-,TRBV19,TRBJ1-5,TRBD1,CATGTGTGGTQPQHF,TGTGCCACCGGAACCGGGACAGGGGGCACTCAGCCCCAGCATTTT
-,TRBV19,TRBJ1-5,-,CASSTRVPNQPQHF,TGTGCCAGTAGTACCCGGGTCCCTAATCAGCCCCAGCATTTT
-,TRBV11-2,TRBJ2-5,-,CASSRDYQVGTQYF,TGTGCCAGCAGCCGAGACTACCAGGTCGGGACCCAGTACTTC
-,TRBV21-1,TRBJ2-7,-,CASSDRDRVPYEQYF,TGTGCCAGCAGCGACCGGGACAGGGTCCCCTACGAGCAGTACTTC
-,TRBV5-8,TRBJ1-1,-,CASSRTGHLNTEAFF,TGTGCCAGCAGCCGTACGGGACACTTGAACACTGAAGCTTTCTTT
-,TRBV19,TRBJ1-2,TRBD1,CASFQGEIGSYTF,TGTGCCAGTTTCCAGGGGGAGATTGGCAGCTACACCTTC
-,TRBV5-1,TRBJ1-1,TRBD1,CASSQDGQGNTEAFF,TGCGCCAGCAGCCAGGACGGACAGGGGAACACTGAAGCTTTCTTT
-,TRBV30,TRBJ2-7,-,CAWTDPVSSGSYEQYF,TGTGCCTGGACAGACCCGGTCAGTAGCGGCTCCTACGAGCAGTACTTC
-,TRBV6-5,TRBJ1-1,-,CASSYSRGMNTEAFF,TGTGCCAGCAGTTACTCGAGGGGGATGAACACTGAAGCTTTCTTT
-,TRBV5-1,TRBJ2-2,TRBD1,CASRRGQGGTGELFF,TGCGCCAGCCGCAGGGGACAGGGGGGCACCGGGGAGCTGTTTTTT
-,TRBV7-3,TRBJ2-1,TRBD2,CASSFRLAGLSEQFF,TGTGCCAGCAGCTTCCGACTAGCTGGGTTGAGTGAGCAGTTCTTC
-,TRBV19,TRBJ2-7,TRBD1,CASSTSQGGGYEQYF,TGTGCCAGTAGTACATCACAGGGGGGAGGATACGAGCAGTACTTC
-,TRBV7-9,TRBJ1-1,TRBD1,CASSLGQGGNTEAFF,TGTGCCAGCAGCTTAGGACAGGGGGGAAACACTGAAGCTTTCTTT
-,TRBV9,TRBJ1-2,-,CASSLEDSRYGYTF,TGTGCCAGCAGCCTGGAGGACAGCCGCTATGGCTACACCTTC
few,TRBV11-2,TRBJ2-2,TRBD1,CASSSLAVRQGGVPGELFF,TGTGCCAGCAGCTCCTTAGCCGTTCGACAGGGGGGTGTCCCCGGGGAGCTGTTTTTT
-,TRBV15,TRBJ1-5,-,CATSRGRGLGQPQHF,TGTGCCACCAGCAGAGGGAGGGGTCTAGGCCAGCCCCAGCATTTT
-,TRBV6-5,TRBJ2-5,TRBD1,CASSYKGAARETQYF,TGTGCCAGCAGTTACAAGGGGGCGGCGAGGGAGACCCAGTACTTC
-,TRBV7-6,TRBJ2-4,TRBD1,CASSRRQGDIQYF,TGTGCCAGCAGCCGAAGACAGGGGGACATTCAGTACTTC
-,TRBV29-1,TRBJ2-2,-,CSATRAGELFF,TGCAGCGCGACCAGGGCCGGGGAGCTGTTTTTT
many,TRBV7-9,TRBJ1-2,TRBD1,CASSLGAGGDYGYTF,TGTGCCAGCAGCTTAGGGGCAGGGGGCGACTATGGCTACACCTTC
-,TRBV7-8,TRBJ1-2,TRBD1,CASSLLSGGGYGYTF,TGTGCCAGCAGCTTATTGTCAGGGGGTGGCTATGGCTACACCTTC
-,TRBV29-1,TRBJ1-1,-,CSVVVTIEAFF,TGCAGCGTTGTTGTGACAATTGAAGCTTTCTTT
-,TRBV4-2,TRBJ2-7,-,CASSQDGSYEQYF,TGTGCCAGCAGCCAAGATGGGAGCTACGAGCAGTACTTC